This entry is about one T cell receptor (beta chain). Its antigen is undetermined. Trimming shortened V by 0 bases and J by 8 bases, and 13 bases separated the two germline ends. Germline V gene sequence: CDR1 WNHNN, CDR2 SYGVQD (reference sequence). The CDR3 runs to 14 residues. The method was immunoSEQ multiplex PCR; TCRdb's version includes in-frame clones alone and lacks a portion of them. The sample consists of 450,000 to 550,000 clones, about four fifths of them appearing once. The data stem from a study of shared clonotypes between healthy human individuals. Background on the study: Samples came from a couple of female and a few male donors aged 18 to 49. Findings and caveats of the study: Deeper or shallower sequencing was expected to change how clonotypes are shared among donors.

The source material was PBMCs. The chain joins TRBV10-1 to TRBJ1-2, with unresolved D. The receptor's source is a middle-aged woman in good health. Some clones in this sample may be carry-over from other donors' samples. CDR3 sequence: CASSESGSPWGYTF. CDR3 bases: TGCGCCAGCAGTGAGTCGGGGTCTCCTTGGGGCTACACCTTC.